The clone carrying this TCR beta chain has only a few counts. This CDR3 region has 14 residues. Germline V CDR1 and CDR2: SGHTA, FQGNSA. V dropped 5 bases and J dropped 5; count of bases not matched to a gene: 8. This sample is part of a study of blood T cell repertoires in COVID-19. Study as a whole: PBMCs, B-cell-depleted T cells, or T cells provided the cDNA or gDNA that made up the material.

Here immunoSEQ multiplex PCR was the method, and the copy in TCRdb shows in-frame clones only, minus some. Of 150,000 or so clones detected, 75% to 90% appear once; the ten largest clones hold around 6.1%. This sequence was found in a man at least 80 years old with acute or convalescent COVID-19. The V gene is TRBV7-2, the J gene TRBJ1-1; 7 positions match TRBD1. Sequences were obtained from peripheral blood. CDR3 residues: CASSTRQGHTEAFF. CDR3 DNA: TGTGCCAGCAGCACCCGACAGGGTCATACTGAAGCTTTCTTT. Together with reference TRBV7-2 and TRBJ1-1, the CDR3 gives the full variable domain: GAGVSQSPSNKVTEKGKDVELRCDPISGHTALYWYRQSLGQGLEFLIYFQGNSAPDKSGLPSDRFSAERTGGSVSTLTIQRTQQEDSAVYLCASSTRQGHTEAFFGQGTRLTVV.